This T cell receptor beta chain was retrieved from a study of T cells in Graves' hyperthyroidism and ophthalmopathy. Researchers amplified the TCR beta CDR3 regions from RNA transcripts. The TCR CDR3 first-round RT-PCR relied on the HTBI primer set. MiXCR, applied by TCRdb to the multiplex PCR reads, yields one record per CDR3 protein. This repertoire shows 350,000 to 400,000 distinct CDR3 sequences, about 15% found once; its top ten account for around a third. Graves' hyperthyroidism showing no ophthalmopathy progression within 18 months was considered stable. Newly diagnosed patients aged 18 to 65 had hyperthyroidism of under 2 months' duration. The study based diagnoses on clinical symptoms, serum thyroxine and TRAb, thyroid ultrasound and orbital computed tomography. This CDR3 spans 14 amino acids. V shed 8 bases, J shed 9 bases, and the junction held 9 bases outside the gene matches. Per germline, CDR1 SGHAT and CDR2 FQNNGV.

There are many counts of this clonotype. The sequence was obtained from a woman aged 25-40 years with Graves' hyperthyroidism. The material sequenced was blood. The genes are TRBV11-2 and TRBJ2-1; 11 nucleotides line up with TRBD2. CDR3: CASRLTSGTSEQFF. Written as DNA, the CDR3 is TGTGCCAGCCGACTGACTAGCGGGACGAGTGAGCAGTTCTTC. The entire variable domain, with the rest obtained from reference TRBV11-2 and TRBJ2-1, is as follows: EAGVAQSPRYKIIEKRQSVAFWCNPISGHATLYWYQQILGQGPKLLIQFQNNGVVDDSQLPKDRFSAERLKGVDSTLKIQPAKLEDSAVYLCASRLTSGTSEQFFGPGTRLTVL.